This TCR beta chain was sequenced in a study of blood T cell repertoires in COVID-19. Study at large: There were acute and convalescent COVID-19 samples, and they came from the United States, Italy and Spain. T cells, B-cell-depleted T cells, or PBMCs supplied cDNA or gDNA.

Original handling: By means of reference gene primer amplification, nucleated cell counts were estimated. The table came from immunoSEQ multiplex PCR; TCRdb's copy has only in-frame clones and leaves some out. The D gene and trimming were derived from the DNA, and the V and J assignments and clone size from that table. The table records a few hundred thousand clones, roughly 87% of them present only once. Recovered participants had two consecutive negative NP/OP PCR tests, healthcare professional clearance, or symptom resolution. The CDR3 covers 15 residues. Germline V gene data show CDR1 as LGHDT and CDR2 as YNNKEL (reference sequence). V lost 3 bases, J lost 2 bases, and 14 bases lay in between.

Material for sequencing was PBMCs or T cells enriched from blood (not recorded which). The sequence was obtained from a woman in her 30s who had recovered from COVID-19. V and J are TRBV3-1 (or the pseudogene TRBV3-2) and TRBJ2-7, with D tentatively TRBD1 (6 bases). In DNA form, the CDR3 reads TGTGCCAGCAGCCAGGCCCACACAGGGACCTACGAGCAGTACTTC. Translation: CASSQAHTGTYEQYF.